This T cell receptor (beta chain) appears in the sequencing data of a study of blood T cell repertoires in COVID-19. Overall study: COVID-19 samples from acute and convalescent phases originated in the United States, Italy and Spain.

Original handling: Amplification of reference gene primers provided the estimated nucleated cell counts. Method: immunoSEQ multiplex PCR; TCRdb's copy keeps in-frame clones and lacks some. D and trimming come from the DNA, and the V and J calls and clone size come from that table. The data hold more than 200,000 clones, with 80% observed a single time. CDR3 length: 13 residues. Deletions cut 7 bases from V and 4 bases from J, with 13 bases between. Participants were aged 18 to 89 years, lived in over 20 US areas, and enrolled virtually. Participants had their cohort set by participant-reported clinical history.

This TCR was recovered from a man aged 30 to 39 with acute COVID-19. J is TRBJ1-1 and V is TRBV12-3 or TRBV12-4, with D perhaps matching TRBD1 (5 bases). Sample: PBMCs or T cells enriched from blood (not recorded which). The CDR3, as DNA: TGTGCCAGCACTCCGGGGGTGGGCACTGAAGCTTTCTTT. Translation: CASTPGVGTEAFF.